This TCR beta chain comes out of a study of blood T cell repertoires in COVID-19. Profiling relied on immunoSEQ multiplex PCR, and the TCRdb table lists in-frame clones only, not all of them. The sample has roughly 100,000 clones, around 90% seen once; the top ten hold approximately 1.9%. This CDR3 spans 13 amino acids. V shed 5 bases, J shed 5 bases, and the junction held 3 bases outside the gene matches. Per the germline V gene, CDR1 is SGHRS and CDR2 is YFSETQ. The origin of this receptor is a woman aged 50 to 60 with COVID-19, enrolled during active disease. V gene TRBV5-1 combines with J gene TRBJ1-2, with 10 nucleotides matching TRBD1. Sequencing was done on a sample of peripheral blood. Written as DNA, the CDR3 is TGCGCCAGCAGTCGGGACAGGGGATATGGCTACACCTTC. Protein: CASSRDRGYGYTF.